Presented here are 12 T cell receptor beta chains from one specimen sequenced in a study of control samples from healthy donors and cancer patients (dated by TCRdb to 2018 to 2021). Library creation used the immunoSEQ multiplex PCR assay. TCRdb limited this immuneACCESS table to in-frame rearrangements with V and J called. A share of clones is missing; checked studies link under half to unresolved V genes, and the rest is unexplained. Within this sample are 100,000 to 150,000 clones, with around 87% of them counted one time only. Around an eighth of the sample belongs to the ten largest clones. The sample comprised blood. These receptors all stem from a man aged 25 to 40 in good health.

The rearrangement links TRBV19 to TRBJ1-1; D not certain. V dropped 8 bases and J dropped 7 bases, with 11 bases sitting between them. This CDR3 comprises 11 residues. Germline values: CDR1 LNHDA, CDR2 SQIVND (reference sequence). CDR3 sequence: CASRMALEAFF. CDR3 DNA sequence: TGTGCCAGTCGCATGGCCCTTGAAGCTTTCTTT. Full variable domain (remainder filled in from reference TRBV19 and TRBJ1-1): DGGITQSPKYLFRKEGQNVTLSCEQNLNHDAMYWYRQDPGQGLRLIYYSQIVNDFQKGDIAEGYSVSREKKESFPLTVTSAQKNPTAFYLCASRMALEAFFGQGTRLTVV.

This chain connects TRBV5-1 to TRBJ1-1, with D unresolved. V lost 0 bases and J 1 base, leaving 7 bases between the germline ends. CDR3 size: 14 residues. Germline CDR1 reads SGHRS; CDR2 reads YFSETQ. The CDR3 DNA follows: TGCGCCAGCAGCTTGGAGTTCAAGAACACTGAAGCTTTCTTT. Translation: CASSLEFKNTEAFF.

The V gene is TRBV5-1, the J gene TRBJ1-2; D call uncertain. Germline CDR1 SGHRS, CDR2 YFSETQ. The CDR3 has 14 amino acids. V gave up 0 bases and J gave up 8 bases, with 14 bases separating them. CDR3: CASSLDGLVEGYTF. CDR3 DNA: TGCGCCAGCAGCTTGGACGGTCTGGTGGAGGGCTACACCTTC.

The count of this clone is one. The chain recombines TRBV19 with TRBJ1-2; 7 nucleotides agree with TRBD1. This CDR3 comprises 13 residues. Germline-derived CDR1 and CDR2 are LNHDA and SQIVND (reference sequence). With V trimmed by 5 bases and J by 3 bases, 3 bases remained unmatched. CDR3 amino acids: CASSPTGDYGYTF. In DNA form, the CDR3 reads TGTGCCAGTAGTCCTACAGGGGACTATGGCTACACCTTC. The full variable domain, rest sourced from reference TRBV19 and TRBJ1-2, is DGGITQSPKYLFRKEGQNVTLSCEQNLNHDAMYWYRQDPGQGLRLIYYSQIVNDFQKGDIAEGYSVSREKKESFPLTVTSAQKNPTAFYLCASSPTGDYGYTFGSGTRLTVV.

V is TRBV7-9 and J is TRBJ1-2, with unresolved D. The CDR3 spans 15 residues. The V end was cut by 1 base, the J end by 1 base, with 10 bases between. Germline assignment: CDR1 SEHNR and CDR2 FQNEAQ (reference sequence). In nucleotides, the CDR3 is TGTGCCAGCAGCTTAGAGGTCCGGGATAACTATGGCTACACCTTC. Translation gives CASSLEVRDNYGYTF.

CDR3 coding DNA: TGTGCCAGCAGCGGGGACGAAGCTTTCTTT. Translation: CASSGDEAFF. This chain links TRBV9 with TRBJ1-1; weak D call: TRBD1 (5 bases). The CDR3 is 10 amino acids. Germline V gene data show CDR1 as SGDLS and CDR2 as YYNGEE. V was cut by 3 bases and J by 8 bases, with 5 bases left in between.

On this clone itself: At one end the junction does not follow the germline gene, possibly because of a read error. The identical CDR3 is also encoded by other nucleotide sequences in the sample. The rearrangement uses TRBV5-1 and TRBJ1-6; no clear D. Germline CDR1 and CDR2: SGHRS and YFSETQ. This CDR3 is 16 amino acids long. CDR3 amino acids: CASSSLSAGGDSPLHF. CDR3 sequence (DNA): TGCGCCAGCAGCTCCCTCTCAGCAGGTGGAGATTCACCTCTCCACTTT. The full variable domain, in which reference TRBV5-1 and TRBJ1-6 provide the parts outside the CDR3, is KAGVTQTPRYLIKTRGQQVTLSCSPISGHRSVSWYQQTPGQGLQFLFEYFSETQRNKGNFPGRFSGRQFSNSRSEMNVSTLELGDSALYLCASSSLSAGGDSPLHFGNGTRLTVT.

The rearrangement uses TRBV14 and TRBJ2-1; 11 positions match TRBD1. The CDR3 has 16 amino acids. V shed 3 bases, J shed 4 bases, and the junction held 5 bases outside the gene matches. Germline V gene lookup returns CDR1 SGHDN and CDR2 FVKESK. In nucleotides, the CDR3 is TGTGCCAGCAGCCAGTCCGGGACAGGGGGTTACAATGAGCAGTTCTTC. Encoded protein: CASSQSGTGGYNEQFF. The full variable domain, with the rest looked up from reference TRBV14 and TRBJ2-1, is EAGVTQFPSHSVIEKGQTVTLRCDPISGHDNLYWYRRVMGKEIKFLLHFVKESKQDESGMPNNRFLAERTGGTYSTLKVQPAELEDSGVYFCASSQSGTGGYNEQFFGPGTRLTVL.

The gene calls are TRBV25-1 and TRBJ2-1; no reliable D call. The CDR3 length is 14 residues. The V gene lost 5 bases and the J gene lost 0 bases, with 8 bases spanning the gap. CDR1 and CDR2 (germline): MGHDK, SYGVNS. CDR3 residues: CASSLEASYNEQFF. CDR3 DNA: TGTGCCAGCAGTCTAGAGGCCTCCTACAATGAGCAGTTCTTC.

This clone has a handful of counts. This rearrangement joins TRBV4-1 to TRBJ1-3, with TRBD1 as a possible D gene (5 bases). This CDR3 has 16 residues. V lost 4 bases and J 6 bases, leaving 19 bases between the germline ends. CDR1 and CDR2 (germline): MGHRA, YSYEKL. CDR3 in amino acids: CASSRLGGEGTNTIYF. In nucleotides, the CDR3 is TGCGCCAGCAGCCGCCTTGGGGGTGAGGGGACAAACACCATATATTTT.

The V and J genes are TRBV30 and TRBJ2-5; 7 bases map to TRBD2. V lost 2 bases and J lost 6; bases outside the gene matches: 6. The CDR3 has 13 amino acids. Germline V gene lookup returns CDR1 GTSNPN and CDR2 SVGIG (reference sequence). For the CDR3, the DNA is TGTGCCTGGAGTCAAGCGGGGCGACAGACCCAGTACTTC. Protein: CAWSQAGRQTQYF.

V gene TRBV7-2 combines with J gene TRBJ1-5, with 7 positions matching TRBD1. This CDR3 has 14 amino acids. V shed 5 bases, J shed 4 bases, and the junction held 5 bases outside the gene matches. Germline CDR1 reads SGHTA; CDR2 reads FQGNSA. CDR3 loop: CASSVGTVNQPQHF. CDR3 DNA sequence: TGTGCCAGCAGCGTCGGGACAGTGAATCAGCCCCAGCATTTT.